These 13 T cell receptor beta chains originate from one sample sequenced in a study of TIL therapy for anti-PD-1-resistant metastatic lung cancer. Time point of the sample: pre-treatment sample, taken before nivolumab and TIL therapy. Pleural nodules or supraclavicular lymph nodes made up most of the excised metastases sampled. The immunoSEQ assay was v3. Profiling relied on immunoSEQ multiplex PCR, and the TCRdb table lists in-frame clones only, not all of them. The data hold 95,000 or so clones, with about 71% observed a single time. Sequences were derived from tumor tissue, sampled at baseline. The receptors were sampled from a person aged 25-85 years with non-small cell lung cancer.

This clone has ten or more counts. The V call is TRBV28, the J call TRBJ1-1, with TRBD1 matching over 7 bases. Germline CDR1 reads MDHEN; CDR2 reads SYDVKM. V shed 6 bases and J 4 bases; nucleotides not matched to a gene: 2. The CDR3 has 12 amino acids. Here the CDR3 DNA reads TGTGCCAGCAGGACAGGGTTCACTGAAGCTTTCTTT. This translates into CASRTGFTEAFF.

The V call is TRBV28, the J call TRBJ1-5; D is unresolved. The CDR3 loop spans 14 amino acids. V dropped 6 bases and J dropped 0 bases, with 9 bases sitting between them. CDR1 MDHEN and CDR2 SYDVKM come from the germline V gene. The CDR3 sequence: CASRRSYSNQPQHF. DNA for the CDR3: TGTGCCAGCAGGCGGAGCTATAGCAATCAGCCCCAGCATTTT. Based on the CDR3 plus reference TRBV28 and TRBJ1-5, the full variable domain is DVKVTQSSRYLVKRTGEKVFLECVQDMDHENMFWYRQDPGLGLRLIYFSYDVKMKEKGDIPEGYSVSREKKERFSLILESASTNQTSMYLCASRRSYSNQPQHFGDGTRLSIL.

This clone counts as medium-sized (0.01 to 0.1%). CDR3 in DNA: TGTGCCAGCAGCCGTACGCGCGGGCCCGACAATGAGCAGTTCTTC. It encodes CASSRTRGPDNEQFF. The chain employs TRBV4-2 and TRBJ2-1, with D possibly TRBD2 on 5 matching bases. The CDR3 is 15 amino acids. Trimming left V 4 bases short and J 5 bases short, with 15 bases between. The germline CDR1 and CDR2 sequences are LGHNA and YNFKEQ.

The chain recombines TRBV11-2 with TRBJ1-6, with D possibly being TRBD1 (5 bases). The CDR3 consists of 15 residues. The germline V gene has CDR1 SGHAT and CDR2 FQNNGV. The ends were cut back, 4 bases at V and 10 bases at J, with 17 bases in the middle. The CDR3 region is CASSSQAPGRSPLHF. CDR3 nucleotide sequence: TGTGCCAGCAGCTCGCAGGCTCCAGGGAGATCACCCCTCCACTTT. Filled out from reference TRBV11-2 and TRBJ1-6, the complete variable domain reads EAGVAQSPRYKIIEKRQSVAFWCNPISGHATLYWYQQILGQGPKLLIQFQNNGVVDDSQLPKDRFSAERLKGVDSTLKIQPAKLEDSAVYLCASSSQAPGRSPLHFGNGTRLTVT.

The CDR3, as DNA: TGCGCCAGCAGATTGGGACAGGGGGATAACACTGAAGCTTTCTTT. The encoded protein is CASRLGQGDNTEAFF. The chain joins TRBV10-2 to TRBJ1-1, with 11 bases identical to TRBD1. The CDR3 extends over 15 amino acids. Germline V gene data show CDR1 as WSHSY and CDR2 as SAAADI. Losses at the gene ends were 6 bases for V and 2 bases for J; bases not matched to a gene: 5.

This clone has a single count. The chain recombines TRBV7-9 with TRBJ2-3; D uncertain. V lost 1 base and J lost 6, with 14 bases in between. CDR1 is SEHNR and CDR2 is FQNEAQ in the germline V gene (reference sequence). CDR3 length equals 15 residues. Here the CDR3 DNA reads TGTGCCAGCAGCTTAGTAGGTGCTCGAAGCGATACGCAGTATTTT. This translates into CASSLVGARSDTQYF.

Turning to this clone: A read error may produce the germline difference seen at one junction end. CDR3 protein: CARSRGRGGSMDEQYF. The CDR3 DNA reads as TGCGCCCGCAGCCGGGGGAGGGGCGGGAGTATGGACGAGCAGTACTTC. The chain uses TRBV4-3 and TRBJ2-7; 7 bases map to TRBD2. The length of the CDR3 is 16 residues. Germline CDR1 is LGHNA and CDR2 is YSLEER.

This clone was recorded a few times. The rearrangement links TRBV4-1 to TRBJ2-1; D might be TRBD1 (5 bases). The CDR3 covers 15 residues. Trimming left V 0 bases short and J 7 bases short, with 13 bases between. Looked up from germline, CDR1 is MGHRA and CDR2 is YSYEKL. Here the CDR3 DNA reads TGCGCCAGCAGCCAAGAGTCCAGGACATCTAATGAGCAGTTCTTC. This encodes CASSQESRTSNEQFF.

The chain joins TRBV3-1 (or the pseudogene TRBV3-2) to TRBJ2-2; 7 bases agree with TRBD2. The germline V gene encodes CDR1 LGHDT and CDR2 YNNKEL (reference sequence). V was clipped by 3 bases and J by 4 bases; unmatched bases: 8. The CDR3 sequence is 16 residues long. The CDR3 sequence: CASSHQSSGGTGELFF. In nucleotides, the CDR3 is TGTGCCAGCAGCCATCAGTCCTCGGGGGGCACCGGGGAGCTGTTTTTT.

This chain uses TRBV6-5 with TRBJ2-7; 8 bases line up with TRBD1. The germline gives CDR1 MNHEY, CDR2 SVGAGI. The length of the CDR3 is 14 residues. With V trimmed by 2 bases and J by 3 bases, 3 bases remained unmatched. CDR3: CASSYQGQDYEQYF. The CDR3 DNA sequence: TGTGCCAGCAGTTACCAGGGACAGGACTACGAGCAGTACTTC.

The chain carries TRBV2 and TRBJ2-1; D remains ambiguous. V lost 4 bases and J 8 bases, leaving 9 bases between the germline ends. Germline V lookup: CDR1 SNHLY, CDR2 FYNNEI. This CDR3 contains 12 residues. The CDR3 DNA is TGTGCCAGCAGTGCGTCGGGTTATGAGCAGTTCTTC. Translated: CASSASGYEQFF.

Here the CDR3 reads CASRVGGQLNTEAFF. CDR3 in DNA: TGTGCCAGCAGAGTGGGGGGACAGCTGAACACTGAAGCTTTCTTT. The chain uses TRBV28 and TRBJ1-1; 7 bases are shared with TRBD1. This CDR3 is 15 amino acids long. V dropped 6 bases and J dropped 0; count of bases not matched to a gene: 7. Germline-derived CDR1 and CDR2 are MDHEN and SYDVKM.

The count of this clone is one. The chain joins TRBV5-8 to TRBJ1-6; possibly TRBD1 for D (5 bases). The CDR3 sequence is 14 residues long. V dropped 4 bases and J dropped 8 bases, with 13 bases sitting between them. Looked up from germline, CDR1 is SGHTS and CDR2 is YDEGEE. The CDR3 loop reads CASSTPGLDSPLHF. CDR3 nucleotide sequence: TGTGCCAGCAGCACTCCGGGACTCGATTCACCCCTCCACTTT.